A selection of T cell receptor beta chains follows, all from one sample in a study of T cell repertoires in cytomegalovirus infection. TCRdb itself ran the reads through MiXCR, one entry per CDR3 protein. The sample holds roughly 920,000 distinct CDR3 sequences; roughly a third are singletons and the top ten take roughly 13%. Their specific antigens are unknown. The sequencing here drew on cultured CD8+ T cells from PBMCs, taken from culture after CMV antigen stimulation. These receptors originate from a human donor in good health (CMV status not recorded). Some clones in this sample may be carry-over from other donors' samples. Each CDR3 is given with its conserved first and last residue. Fields, in order: CDR3 DNA, CDR3 protein, V gene, J gene, clone size, D gene. D genes are given only for firm matches. The size field is filled for only some rows; it gives once, few, many or a size class.

DNA: TGTGCCAGCGGGCCCGGGACCTCCGCGATGAACACTGAAGCTTTCTTT; CDR3: CASGPGTSAMNTEAFF; V: TRBV7-9; J: TRBJ1-1; size: few; D: NA
DNA: TGTGCCATCCTCCGGGACAGGGAGGATGTCCGCGGCACAGATACGCAGTATTTT; CDR3: CAILRDREDVRGTDTQYF; V: TRBV10-3; J: TRBJ2-3; size: NA; D: TRBD1
DNA: TGTGCCAGCAGTTCCAGGGGTAGGGCTAATGAAAAACTGTTTTTT; CDR3: CASSSRGRANEKLFF; V: TRBV27; J: TRBJ1-4; size: NA; D: NA
DNA: TGTGCCAGCTCGAGAAGTTATTACGGGACTAGCGGGGGGACTGGCAATGAGCAGTTCTTC; CDR3: CASSRSYYGTSGGTGNEQFF; V: TRBV18; J: TRBJ2-1; size: NA; D: TRBD2
DNA: TGTGCTAGTGGTTTCGCAGCGGGACAGGGGGGCCAAGAGACCCAGTACTTC; CDR3: CASGFAAGQGGQETQYF; V: TRBV12-5; J: TRBJ2-5; size: many; D: TRBD1
DNA: TGTGCCAGCAGCCACTCCCGGACAGGGAGGTGGGAAGAGACCCAGTACTTC; CDR3: CASSHSRTGRWEETQYF; V: TRBV7-6; J: TRBJ2-5; size: NA; D: TRBD1
DNA: TGTGCCAGCAGCCCAATCAGCACAGATACGCAGTATTTT; CDR3: CASSPISTDTQYF; V: TRBV7-6; J: TRBJ2-3; size: many; D: NA
DNA: TGTGCCAGCAGTTACACGGTTGCTAACACTGAAGCTTTCTTT; CDR3: CASSYTVANTEAFF; V: TRBV6-6; J: TRBJ1-1; size: NA; D: NA
DNA: TGTGCCAGCAGCCCAAGGACTACCGACAATGAGCAGTTCTTC; CDR3: CASSPRTTDNEQFF; V: TRBV7-6; J: TRBJ2-1; size: many; D: NA
DNA: TGTGCCAGCAGTGAAGGGGTTAGCGGGGGGAGTTCCTACAATGAGCAGTTCTTC; CDR3: CASSEGVSGGSSYNEQFF; V: TRBV6-2/TRBV6-3; J: TRBJ2-1; size: NA; D: TRBD2
DNA: TGCGCCAGCAGCTACAGGGGGCGCGGCTTGGACGAGCAGTACTTC; CDR3: CASSYRGRGLDEQYF; V: TRBV5-1; J: TRBJ2-7; size: few; D: TRBD1
DNA: TGTGCCAGCCCAGGGTTCGGGCCCTACGAGCAGTACTTC; CDR3: CASPGFGPYEQYF; V: TRBV6-6; J: TRBJ2-7; size: NA; D: NA
DNA: TGTGCCAGCAGGTTTTCAACCGGGCTCCGGGACGGGAATGAGCAGTTCTTC; CDR3: CASRFSTGLRDGNEQFF; V: TRBV2; J: TRBJ2-1; size: NA; D: NA
DNA: TGTGCCAGCAGCTTAGCAGGGGAAGCTCGCGAGCAGTACTTC; CDR3: CASSLAGEAREQYF; V: TRBV11-3; J: TRBJ2-7; size: few; D: NA
DNA: TGTGCCACCAGTGATTTTAACAGGGGGGATGAGCAGTTCTTC; CDR3: CATSDFNRGDEQFF; V: TRBV24-1; J: TRBJ2-1; size: few; D: TRBD1
DNA: TGCGCCAGCAGCCAAGGGTTACGGGGTAGGAGCAATCAGCCCCAGCATTTT; CDR3: CASSQGLRGRSNQPQHF; V: TRBV4-1; J: TRBJ1-5; size: many; D: NA
DNA: TGTGCCAGCAGCACCCTGAATGTAGACAGGAGCACAGATACGCAGTATTTT; CDR3: CASSTLNVDRSTDTQYF; V: TRBV7-6; J: TRBJ2-3; size: few; D: NA
DNA: TGTGCCAGCAGTCTGGGACGCCTGGTTGAAGCTTTCTTT; CDR3: CASSLGRLVEAFF; V: TRBV12-3/TRBV12-4; J: TRBJ1-1; size: NA; D: NA
DNA: TGTGCCACCTTCCTTGGTGGCAATGAAGCTTTCTTT; CDR3: CATFLGGNEAFF; V: TRBV12-3/TRBV12-4; J: TRBJ1-1; size: NA; D: NA
DNA: TGTGCCAGCAGCTTATTGCGGGAGGAGGGAACAGCTGAAGCTTTCTTT; CDR3: CASSLLREEGTAEAFF; V: TRBV7-9; J: TRBJ1-1; size: NA; D: NA
DNA: TGTGCCAGCATGGGACAGATAGAAAACATTCAGTACTTC; CDR3: CASMGQIENIQYF; V: TRBV2; J: TRBJ2-4; size: NA; D: TRBD1